The 25 T cell receptor beta chains below come from one sample, sequenced in a study of early T cells in non-severe SARS-CoV-2 infection. TCRdb used MiXCR to reprocess the 5' RACE reads, holding one entry per CDR3 protein. This table holds 70,000 or so distinct CDR3 sequences, around 10% found once. The specimen was whole blood, collected at baseline. These receptor sequences come from an adult who was a healthcare worker with PCR-confirmed SARS-CoV-2 infection or an uninfected control (not recorded which).

V gene TRBV5-4 combines with J gene TRBJ1-6; D is uncertain. Germline V CDR1 and CDR2: SGHNT, YYREEE (reference sequence). Trimming shortened V by 0 bases and J by 8 bases, and 12 bases separated the two germline ends. The CDR3 length is 15 residues. The CDR3 region is CASSLAGGRDSPLHF. For the CDR3, the DNA is TGTGCCAGCAGCTTGGCTGGCGGGCGGGATTCACCCCTCCACTTT. Variable domain in full (rest from reference TRBV5-4 and TRBJ1-6): ETGVTQSPTHLIKTRGQQVTLRCSSQSGHNTVSWYQQALGQGPQFIFQYYREEENGRGNFPPRFSGLQFPNYSSELNVNALELDDSALYLCASSLAGGRDSPLHFGNGTRLTVT.

V is TRBV10-3 and J is TRBJ1-1; D possibly corresponds to TRBD1 (5 bases). CDR1 ENHRY and CDR2 SYGVKD come from the germline V gene. The CDR3 runs to 15 residues. The ends were cut back, 2 bases at V and 1 base at J, with 11 bases in the middle. The CDR3 sequence is CAISERSGGNTEAFF. The CDR3 nucleotides are TGTGCCATCAGTGAGCGGAGCGGGGGGAACACTGAAGCTTTCTTT.

This clonotype showed up many times. The rearrangement joins TRBV9 to TRBJ2-2, with TRBD2 identical over 9 bases. The CDR3 has 16 residues. Germline trimming cut 3 bases from V and 1 base from J; bases unmatched to any gene: 4. The germline gives CDR1 SGDLS, CDR2 YYNGEE. DNA for the CDR3: TGTGCCAGCAGCGGATTACTAGCGGGGAACACCGGGGAGCTGTTTTTT. This sequence encodes CASSGLLAGNTGELFF.

This clonotype came up many times. The chain couples TRBV4-1 to TRBJ2-7; no definite D call. Germline V gives CDR1 MGHRA, CDR2 YSYEKL. Trimming left V 1 base short and J 6 bases short, with 22 bases between. The CDR3 spans 17 residues. The CDR3 region is CASSQANFGTHKGEQYF. In nucleotides, the CDR3 is TGCGCCAGCAGCCAAGCCAATTTTGGCACACACAAGGGCGAGCAGTACTTC.

The rearrangement uses TRBV7-2 and TRBJ1-4; no firm D call. The CDR3 has 14 residues. The germline gives CDR1 SGHTA, CDR2 FQGNSA. V dropped 8 bases and J dropped 7 bases, with 17 bases sitting between them. CDR3: CASAKNRMGEKLFF. The CDR3 DNA reads TGTGCCAGCGCGAAAAACCGAATGGGTGAAAAACTGTTTTTT.

This rearrangement joins TRBV7-3 to TRBJ1-1; a weak D match, TRBD1 (6 bases). Per germline, CDR1 SGHTA and CDR2 FQGTGA. The CDR3 totals 14 residues. V lost 5 bases to trimming and J lost 4 bases, with 14 bases between them. CDR3 loop: CASSLAGHGTEAFF. The CDR3 nucleotides are TGTGCCAGCAGCCTCGCGGGACATGGCACTGAAGCTTTCTTT.

This clonotype appeared a few times. The gene calls are TRBV30 and TRBJ2-2; D unresolved. Germline assignment: CDR1 GTSNPN and CDR2 SVGIG (reference sequence). The V and J ends lost 0 bases and 6 bases respectively, with 2 bases between them. The CDR3 runs 11 residues. CDR3 region: CAWSVPGELFF. CDR3 nucleotide sequence: TGTGCCTGGAGTGTTCCCGGGGAGCTGTTTTTT.

This clonotype was observed a few times. This rearrangement joins TRBV11-3 to TRBJ1-1; perhaps TRBD1 as D (6 bases). The V end was cut by 5 bases, the J end by 1 base, with 14 bases between. This CDR3 is built from 15 residues. The germline V gene has CDR1 SGHNT and CDR2 YENEEA. The CDR3 nucleotides are TGTGCCAGCAGCCGTCGTCAGGGGTGGAACACTGAAGCTTTCTTT. As protein: CASSRRQGWNTEAFF. The whole variable domain, filled in from reference TRBV11-3 and TRBJ1-1, reads EAGVVQSPRYKIIEKKQPVAFWCNPISGHNTLYWYLQNLGQGPELLIRYENEEAVDDSQLPKDRFSAERLKGVDSTLKIQPAELGDSAVYLCASSRRQGWNTEAFFGQGTRLTVV.

V is TRBV6-6 and J is TRBJ1-1, with D uncertain. Germline V gives CDR1 MNHNY, CDR2 SVGAGI (reference sequence). V shed 4 bases and J shed 6 bases, with 9 bases lying between them. This CDR3 has 12 amino acids. The CDR3 loop reads CASSSSPPEAFF. The CDR3 nucleotides read TGTGCCAGCAGTTCGTCCCCCCCTGAAGCTTTCTTT.

This chain joins TRBV12-3 or TRBV12-4 and TRBJ2-7; tentative D call: TRBD1 (7 bases). The CDR3 loop spans 15 amino acids. V gave up 3 bases and J gave up 6 bases, with 18 bases separating them. The DNA for the CDR3 is TGTGCCAGCAGTTTGCTCCCGGGGGACAGTGGCGAGCAGTACTTC. This codes for CASSLLPGDSGEQYF.

This clonotype has at least ten counts. The gene calls are TRBV28 and TRBJ1-2, with TRBD1 matching over 8 bases. The junction had 2 bases not matched to a gene; V was cut back by 6 bases and J by 2 bases. CDR1 and CDR2 from the germline V gene are MDHEN and SYDVKM. This CDR3 is 13 amino acids long. CDR3 region: CASRTGENYGYTF. The CDR3, as DNA: TGTGCCAGCAGGACAGGGGAGAACTATGGCTACACCTTC.

This clonotype appeared many times. The V gene is TRBV7-2, the J gene TRBJ2-3; D ambiguous. Trimming took off 4 bases at V and 6 bases at J, with 8 bases between the two ends. Per germline, CDR1 SGHTA and CDR2 FQGNSA. The CDR3 totals 12 residues. For the CDR3, the DNA is TGTGCCAGCAGCTCCTCTGGGGATACGCAGTATTTT. Translated: CASSSSGDTQYF.

CDR3 DNA: TGTGCCAGCAGCTTAGATACCTCACCCGCGGAGGGCTACACCTTC. Its protein product is CASSLDTSPAEGYTF. The chain recombines TRBV11-2 with TRBJ1-2; D gene unclear. The length of the CDR3 is 15 residues. Germline CDR1 and CDR2: SGHAT and FQNNGV. The ends were cut back, 0 bases at V and 8 bases at J, with 16 bases in the middle.

V gene TRBV11-2 combines with J gene TRBJ2-3; 8 nucleotides agree with TRBD2. The J segment lost 4 bases and the V segment lost 1 base, leaving 4 bases of the junction unmatched. CDR3 size: 15 residues. Germline V CDR1 and CDR2: SGHAT, FQNNGV. CDR3 in amino acids: CASSLVVAGPDTQYF. The CDR3 region has the DNA TGTGCCAGCAGCTTAGTCGTAGCGGGGCCAGATACGCAGTATTTT.

As concerns this clonotype: An end of the junction does not agree with germline; a read error may underlie this. The rearrangement uses TRBV13 and TRBJ2-5; 12 bases map to TRBD1. Germline values: CDR1 PRHDT, CDR2 FYEKMQ (reference sequence). This CDR3 spans 16 amino acids. The CDR3 DNA reads TGTGCCAGCAGCCTAGGGACAGGGGGCTCCGGAGAGACCCAGTACTTC. It is translated as CASSLGTGGSGETQYF.

The chain links TRBV5-1 to TRBJ1-2, with D hard to call. Trimming stripped 5 bases from V and 0 bases from J, with 11 bases between. CDR1 and CDR2 (germline): SGHRS, YFSETQ. The length of the CDR3 is 14 residues. The CDR3 loop reads CASSRGDSNYGYTF. The CDR3 bases are TGCGCCAGCAGTAGAGGAGACTCTAACTATGGCTACACCTTC.

CDR3 sequence (DNA): TGTGCCAGCACTGAGGGACACCTCACAGATACGCAGTATTTT. This translates into CASTEGHLTDTQYF. The gene calls are TRBV9 and TRBJ2-3, with D possibly matching TRBD1 (6 bases). The CDR3 loop spans 14 amino acids. The V and J ends lost 6 bases and 2 bases respectively, with 13 bases between them. Germline-derived CDR1 and CDR2 are SGDLS and YYNGEE. The entire variable domain, with the rest obtained from reference TRBV9 and TRBJ2-3, is as follows: DSGVTQTPKHLITATGQRVTLRCSPRSGDLSVYWYQQSLDQGLQFLIQYYNGEERAKGNILERFSAQQFPDLHSELNLSSLELGDSALYFCASTEGHLTDTQYFGPGTRLTVL.

This clonotype has a count of ten or more. The V gene is TRBV12-3 or TRBV12-4, the J gene TRBJ1-5, with D uncertain. Trimming took off 5 bases at V and 9 bases at J, with 17 bases between the two ends. The CDR3 has 14 amino acids. CDR3 nucleotide sequence: TGTGCCAGCAGTCTAGACACCATTGGTCGGCCCCAGCATTTT. Amino acids: CASSLDTIGRPQHF.

This clonotype was observed many times. The rearrangement uses TRBV4-1 and TRBJ2-2; D perhaps matches TRBD2 (6 bases). Germline-derived CDR1 and CDR2 are MGHRA and YSYEKL. With 7 bases removed from V and 5 bases from J, the gap between germline ends came to 8 bases. There are 12 residues in the CDR3. The CDR3 coding sequence is TGCGCCAGCAAACGGGGGACCGGGGAGCTGTTTTTT. It codes for CASKRGTGELFF.

This clonotype was seen ten or more times. This chain links TRBV11-3 with TRBJ2-7; possibly TRBD2 for D (6 bases). The CDR3 extends over 13 amino acids. Germline loops: CDR1 SGHNT, CDR2 YENEEA. V lost 5 bases and J 7 bases, leaving 15 bases between the germline ends. This CDR3 is CASSPGRGAEQYF. CDR3 bases: TGTGCCAGCAGCCCAGGGCGGGGTGCGGAGCAGTACTTC.

This clonotype has only a few counts. The chain couples TRBV5-1 to TRBJ1-6, with D unresolved. The V gene's germline CDR1 is SGHRS and CDR2 YFSETQ. Trimming took off 5 bases at V and 8 bases at J, with 17 bases between the two ends. This CDR3 has 15 amino acids. The CDR3 spells CASSSAMGTDSPLHF. Written as DNA, the CDR3 is TGCGCCAGCAGTTCGGCCATGGGAACGGATTCACCCCTCCACTTT. Together with reference TRBV5-1 and TRBJ1-6, the CDR3 gives the full variable domain: KAGVTQTPRYLIKTRGQQVTLSCSPISGHRSVSWYQQTPGQGLQFLFEYFSETQRNKGNFPGRFSGRQFSNSRSEMNVSTLELGDSALYLCASSSAMGTDSPLHFGNGTRLTVT.

V and J are TRBV19 and TRBJ2-7; D is unclear. V gave up 4 bases and J gave up 0 bases, with 10 bases separating them. The CDR3 covers 14 residues. The germline V gene has CDR1 LNHDA and CDR2 SQIVND (reference sequence). This chain's CDR3 is CASSTELSSYEQYF. In DNA form, the CDR3 reads TGTGCCAGTAGTACCGAACTGAGCTCCTACGAGCAGTACTTC.

Regarding this clonotype: A read error may explain this, as a much larger clone is one base away. The rearrangement joins TRBV6-6 to TRBJ2-3, with a tentative D call TRBD1 (5 bases). Germline CDR1 MNHNY, CDR2 SVGAGI (reference sequence). The CDR3 is 13 residues long. V was shortened by 7 bases and J by 14 bases, with 22 bases between the two germline ends. Written as DNA, the CDR3 is TGTGCCAGCATCCCAGGTGTGGCAGGGTGGTTGTATTTT. As protein: CASIPGVAGWLYF.

In this sample, this clonotype turned up a few times. This sequence joins TRBV5-4 and TRBJ2-7; D gene unclear. There are 15 residues in the CDR3. The germline gives CDR1 SGHNT, CDR2 YYREEE (reference sequence). Trimming removed 0 bases from V and 5 bases from J, with 15 bases in between. The CDR3 region is CASSLEVQEEDEQYF. CDR3 DNA: TGTGCCAGCAGCTTGGAGGTCCAGGAAGAAGACGAGCAGTACTTC.

This clonotype appeared many times. This chain links TRBV7-2 with TRBJ1-6, with D perhaps TRBD1 (5 bases). The CDR3 has 13 residues. Germline V gives CDR1 SGHTA, CDR2 FQGNSA. Trimming took off 3 bases at V and 7 bases at J, with 7 bases between the two ends. CDR3 sequence reads: CASSLGVNSPLHF. The CDR3 region has the DNA TGTGCCAGCAGCTTGGGGGTGAATTCACCCCTCCACTTT.